The 16 T cell receptor beta chains reported below all come from one sample, sequenced in a study of cytomegalovirus exposure and HLA in healthy donors. The PCR used 60 Vbeta and 13 Jbeta primers. The repertoire was sequenced with immunoSEQ multiplex PCR; TCRdb's copy has only in-frame clones and lacks some. Found here are 150,000 to 200,000 clones, about four fifths of them singletons; the top ten hold 7% to 9%. The sequenced sample consisted of PBMCs. These receptors were collected from a male donor in good health and CMV-seropositive.

The chain couples TRBV13 to TRBJ2-4; 12 positions agree with TRBD2. Unmatched junction bases numbered 15, after V lost 5 bases and J lost 4 bases. Looked up from germline, CDR1 is PRHDT and CDR2 is FYEKMQ (reference sequence). The CDR3 extends over 19 amino acids. The CDR3 nucleotides are TGTGCCAGCAGCCAGGAGACCCCGAGGACTAGCGGGGAGAAAAACATTCAGTACTTC. Amino acid sequence: CASSQETPRTSGEKNIQYF.

In its sample, this clone was seen a few times. This rearrangement joins TRBV2 to TRBJ1-6; the D gene is possibly TRBD1 (5 bases). The germline V gene encodes CDR1 SNHLY and CDR2 FYNNEI. This CDR3 is 13 amino acids long. V was pared by 11 bases and J by 6 bases, with 14 bases between. Written as DNA, the CDR3 is TGTGCCGGGAGGGACTCCAGTAATTCACCCCTCCACTTT. Protein: CAGRDSSNSPLHF.

The rearrangement links TRBV19 to TRBJ2-1; TRBD2 matches 7 bases. Germline loops: CDR1 LNHDA, CDR2 SQIVND (reference sequence). The CDR3 spans 13 residues. V gave up 8 bases and J gave up 4 bases; unmatched junction bases: 5. The CDR3 region has the DNA TGTGCCAGTGGGGAGGGGTGGTACAATGAGCAGTTCTTC. Its translation: CASGEGWYNEQFF. Full variable domain (remainder filled in from reference TRBV19 and TRBJ2-1): DGGITQSPKYLFRKEGQNVTLSCEQNLNHDAMYWYRQDPGQGLRLIYYSQIVNDFQKGDIAEGYSVSREKKESFPLTVTSAQKNPTAFYLCASGEGWYNEQFFGPGTRLTVL.

This clone has a handful of counts. The chain recombines TRBV4-1 with TRBJ2-2; D unclear. The CDR3 is 15 amino acids. V shed 1 base and J shed 4 bases, with 10 bases lying between them. In germline, CDR1 is MGHRA, CDR2 YSYEKL. CDR3 in amino acids: CASSQVVSVTGELFF. In nucleotides, the CDR3 is TGCGCCAGCAGCCAAGTGGTGTCAGTCACCGGGGAGCTGTTTTTT.

With respect to this clone: Other DNA sequences in the same sample also yield this CDR3. The chain recombines TRBV7-2 with TRBJ2-7; maybe TRBD1 (6 bases). V lost 5 bases and J 3 bases, leaving 11 bases between the germline ends. The germline CDR1 and CDR2 sequences are SGHTA and FQGNSA. CDR3 length: 13 amino acids. The CDR3 DNA reads as TGTGCCAGCAGCCCACAGGGTGGCTACGAGCAGTACTTC. Translating gives CASSPQGGYEQYF.

The rearrangement joins TRBV5-1 to TRBJ2-5; TRBD1 aligns across 10 bases. Losses at the gene ends were 1 base for V and 9 bases for J; bases not matched to a gene: 12. This CDR3 is 16 amino acids long. Germline CDR1 SGHRS, CDR2 YFSETQ. The CDR3 nucleotides are TGCGCCAGCAGCTTGCCGCGACAGGGGGCCGCCGAGGCCCAGTACTTC. Translating gives CASSLPRQGAAEAQYF.

This clone was seen a handful of times. The chain is built from TRBV5-1 and TRBJ1-4; no clear D. Germline CDR1 and CDR2: SGHRS and YFSETQ. The CDR3 is 17 amino acids. V lost 0 bases, J lost 7 bases, and 19 bases lay in between. The CDR3 reads CASSLGWNRVRTEKLFF. The DNA for the CDR3 is TGCGCCAGCAGCTTGGGCTGGAATCGGGTTCGCACTGAAAAACTGTTTTTT.

The V call is TRBV27, the J call TRBJ2-6, with D possibly matching TRBD2 (6 bases). The V gene's germline CDR1 is MNHEY and CDR2 SMNVEV (reference sequence). CDR3 size: 15 residues. The V and J ends lost 3 bases and 2 bases respectively, with 8 bases between them. The DNA of the CDR3 is TGTGCCAGCAGTTTCGCGGGAACTGGGGCCAACGTCCTGACTTTC. Protein product: CASSFAGTGANVLTF.

This chain connects TRBV10-3 to TRBJ2-7, with D possibly matching TRBD1 (5 bases). The CDR3 contains 13 residues. Germline assignment: CDR1 ENHRY and CDR2 SYGVKD. Trimming stripped 4 bases from V and 5 bases from J, with 12 bases between. The CDR3, as DNA: TGTGCCATCAGTGGCCCAGGGCGGCACGAGCAGTACTTC. It encodes CAISGPGRHEQYF.

The chain joins TRBV6-6 to TRBJ1-6, with 11 bases aligning to TRBD1. Germline lookup yields CDR1 MNHNY and CDR2 SVGAGI (reference sequence). J gave up 7 bases and V 6 bases, and 8 bases lay outside the gene matches. This CDR3 comprises 16 residues. The DNA for the CDR3 is TGTGCCAGCAGGAAAGGACAGGGGGCGCGCAATTCACCCCTCCACTTT. Protein product: CASRKGQGARNSPLHF.

This chain joins TRBV2 and TRBJ2-7; D may be TRBD2 (5 bases). The germline V and J ends were trimmed by 1 base and 5 bases, with 15 bases remaining between them. This CDR3 contains 15 residues. CDR1 and CDR2 from the germline V gene are SNHLY and FYNNEI. The CDR3 nucleotides read TGTGCCAGCAGTGAAGAAGGGAGCGTTGGCGACGAGCAGTACTTC. It encodes CASSEEGSVGDEQYF.

The rearrangement joins TRBV11-1 to TRBJ2-7; D not resolved. The CDR3 runs to 14 residues. The V gene's germline CDR1 is SGHAT and CDR2 FQDESV (reference sequence). Trimming shortened V by 1 base and J by 3 bases, and 10 bases separated the two germline ends. CDR3 nucleotide sequence: TGTGCCAGCAGCTTAGTGTCATCCAACTACGAGCAGTACTTC. This sequence encodes CASSLVSSNYEQYF.

The V gene is TRBV6-5, the J gene TRBJ1-1; TRBD1 agrees at 7 bases. The CDR3 consists of 13 residues. The V segment lost 2 bases and the J segment 11 bases; nucleotides outside the gene matches: 8. The V gene's germline CDR1 is MNHEY and CDR2 SVGAGI. This chain's CDR3 is CASSYAYRGRAFF. The DNA of the CDR3 is TGTGCCAGCAGTTACGCTTACAGGGGAAGGGCTTTCTTT.

This clone was counted a few times. The rearrangement links TRBV6-1 to TRBJ1-2, with 12 positions matching TRBD1. The CDR3 runs to 14 residues. Per germline, CDR1 MNHNS and CDR2 SASEGT. With V trimmed by 4 bases and J by 8 bases, 5 bases remained unmatched. The CDR3 protein is CASSGDRGRAGYTF. The CDR3, as DNA: TGTGCCAGCAGTGGGGACAGGGGGCGCGCCGGCTACACCTTC.

This clone was recorded a few times. The J gene is TRBJ2-7, the V gene TRBV25-1; tentatively, D is TRBD1 (6 bases). Germline V gives CDR1 MGHDK, CDR2 SYGVNS. Trimming shortened V by 6 bases and J by 5 bases, and 11 bases separated the two germline ends. The CDR3 spans 12 residues. CDR3 amino acids: CASSMTGNEQYF. For the CDR3, the DNA is TGTGCCAGCAGCATGACAGGTAACGAGCAGTACTTC.

The V gene is TRBV5-1, the J gene TRBJ1-2, with D unclear. The V gene lost 1 base and the J gene lost 8 bases, with 18 bases spanning the gap. The CDR3 is 15 residues long. Per germline, CDR1 SGHRS and CDR2 YFSETQ. The CDR3 nucleotides are TGCGCCAGCAGCTTGAAGGCAGCCAACTCGGGAGGCTACACCTTC. This codes for CASSLKAANSGGYTF.